The 26 T cell receptor beta chains below all came from one sample that was sequenced in a study of OX40 agonist ivuxolimab in advanced cancers. TCRdb's copy holds only in-frame clones and misses some; the assay was immunoSEQ multiplex PCR. This table holds approximately 75,000 clones, about 78% found once. Sequenced material: CD4+ or CD8+ T cells sorted from blood, taken in a trial of the OX40 agonist ivuxolimab. These receptors came from an adult with an advanced solid tumor such as melanoma, head and neck, liver or kidney cancer.

The V gene is TRBV7-8, the J gene TRBJ2-5; D gene unclear. The germline V and J ends were trimmed by 4 bases and 5 bases, with 5 bases remaining between them. Germline assignment: CDR1 SGHVS and CDR2 FQNEAQ. This CDR3 is built from 11 residues. This CDR3 is CASSSRETQYF. The CDR3 region has the DNA TGTGCCAGCAGCTCCCGTGAGACCCAGTACTTC.

The CDR3 DNA is TGCGCCAGCAGCCCGGGCATAGGGTCCAATGAGCAGTTCTTC. It specifies CASSPGIGSNEQFF. The V gene is TRBV5-1, the J gene TRBJ2-1; D is uncertain. The CDR3 extends over 14 amino acids. Germline lookup yields CDR1 SGHRS and CDR2 YFSETQ. V was shortened by 4 bases and J by 6 bases, with 14 bases between the two germline ends.

The chain couples TRBV19 to TRBJ2-6, with 7 positions matching TRBD1. CDR3 length equals 17 residues. Germline CDR1 reads LNHDA; CDR2 reads SQIVND (reference sequence). After removal of 7 bases from V and 0 bases from J, the junction contained 9 bases not matched to a gene. The CDR3 loop reads CASTPRGGRSGANVLTF. In DNA form, the CDR3 reads TGTGCCAGTACCCCAAGAGGGGGCCGCTCTGGGGCCAACGTCCTGACTTTC.

This clone occurred a few times. The V and J genes are TRBV19 and TRBJ2-5; D uncertain. CDR3 length equals 14 residues. The germline CDR1 and CDR2 sequences are LNHDA and SQIVND (reference sequence). Trimming cost V 3 bases and J 3 bases, with 11 bases left between them. CDR3 in amino acids: CASSMSYPEETQYF. CDR3 DNA sequence: TGTGCCAGTAGTATGAGCTACCCAGAAGAGACCCAGTACTTC.

Ten or more counts support this clone. The V and J genes are TRBV19 and TRBJ1-5, with TRBD1 as a possible D gene (5 bases). The V gene's germline CDR1 is LNHDA and CDR2 SQIVND (reference sequence). CDR3 length: 15 amino acids. V gave up 9 bases and J gave up 8 bases, with 23 bases separating them. CDR3 in amino acids: CASHYGGARWEPQHF. The DNA for the CDR3 is TGTGCCAGCCATTACGGTGGGGCCCGATGGGAGCCCCAGCATTTT.

This chain joins TRBV7-6 and TRBJ1-2; 7 bases agree with TRBD1. The CDR3 consists of 15 residues. CDR1 SGHVS and CDR2 FNYEAQ come from the germline V gene. V shed 4 bases, J shed 0 bases, and the junction held 5 bases outside the gene matches. CDR3 in amino acids: CASSSYRGPNYGYTF. In DNA, the CDR3 is TGTGCCAGCAGCTCCTACAGGGGTCCTAACTATGGCTACACCTTC.

The V call is TRBV2, the J call TRBJ1-2; a weak D match, TRBD1 (6 bases). V lost 3 bases and J lost 8, with 13 bases in between. The CDR3 length is 13 residues. Germline lookup yields CDR1 SNHLY and CDR2 FYNNEI. The chain's CDR3 is CASSDRGSYGYTF. The DNA of the CDR3 is TGTGCCAGCAGTGACAGGGGAAGTTACGGCTACACCTTC. Using reference TRBV2 and TRBJ1-2 for the parts outside the CDR3, the full variable domain is EPEVTQTPSHQVTQMGQEVILRCVPISNHLYFYWYRQILGQKVEFLVSFYNNEISEKSEIFDDQFSVERPDGSNFTLKIRSTKLEDSAMYFCASSDRGSYGYTFGSGTRLTVV.

This clone occurred once. The genes are TRBV6-5 and TRBJ2-1; unclear D gene. This CDR3 spans 14 amino acids. CDR1 is MNHEY and CDR2 is SVGAGI in the germline V gene. With 6 bases removed from V and 3 bases from J, the gap between germline ends came to 12 bases. CDR3 sequence reads: CASRESVGYNEQFF. CDR3 coding DNA: TGTGCCAGCAGAGAGAGCGTGGGCTACAATGAGCAGTTCTTC.

The gene calls are TRBV9 and TRBJ2-5, with D perhaps matching TRBD2 (6 bases). Germline lookup yields CDR1 SGDLS and CDR2 YYNGEE. This CDR3 has 13 amino acids. Trimming cost V 6 bases and J 1 base, with 10 bases left between them. CDR3 amino acids: CASTRGVQETQYF. The DNA for the CDR3 is TGTGCCAGCACCCGCGGGGTCCAAGAGACCCAGTACTTC.

V usage is TRBV7-2 and J usage is TRBJ2-2, with 9 bases fitting TRBD2. There are 15 residues in the CDR3. The germline CDR1 and CDR2 sequences are SGHTA and FQGNSA. Trimming removed 4 bases from V and 5 bases from J; junction bases left unmatched: 5. This CDR3 reads CASSSSGRYTGELFF. The CDR3 coding sequence is TGTGCCAGCAGCTCGAGCGGGAGGTATACCGGGGAGCTGTTTTTT.

The rearrangement joins TRBV18 to TRBJ1-3, with 7 bases matching TRBD1. Germline assignment: CDR1 KGHSH and CDR2 LQKENI. CDR3 length: 19 amino acids. V dropped 3 bases and J dropped 0; count of bases not matched to a gene: 14. The CDR3 reads CASSPTGLGYPTSGNTIYF. CDR3 sequence (DNA): TGTGCCAGCTCACCGACAGGGTTGGGGTACCCTACCTCTGGAAACACCATATATTTT.

The chain recombines TRBV19 with TRBJ2-1, with D perhaps being TRBD1 or TRBD2 (6 bases each). The CDR3 length is 13 residues. Germline values: CDR1 LNHDA, CDR2 SQIVND (reference sequence). With 4 bases removed from V and 10 bases from J, the gap between germline ends came to 14 bases. This CDR3 reads CASSTGARGEQFF. In nucleotides, the CDR3 is TGTGCCAGTAGTACGGGGGCTCGGGGCGAGCAGTTCTTC.

The V gene is TRBV7-8, the J gene TRBJ2-6, with D possibly TRBD1 on 6 matching bases. From germline, CDR1 is SGHVS and CDR2 FQNEAQ. The CDR3 spans 17 residues. The ends were cut back, 5 bases at V and 0 bases at J, with 14 bases in the middle. The CDR3: CASSPHTGSSGANVLTF. The CDR3 DNA sequence: TGTGCCAGCAGCCCGCACACAGGGAGCTCTGGGGCCAACGTCCTGACTTTC. The full variable domain, rest sourced from reference TRBV7-8 and TRBJ2-6, is GAGVSQSPRYKVAKRGQDVALRCDPISGHVSLFWYQQALGQGPEFLTYFQNEAQLDKSGLPSDRFFAERPEGSVSTLKIQRTQQEDSAVYLCASSPHTGSSGANVLTFGAGSRLTVL.

This clone has just a few counts. CDR3 in DNA: TGCGCCAGCAGCCAAGGGGTCGCGGGCCTCGCGAACACCGGGGAGCTGTTTTTT. Protein sequence: CASSQGVAGLANTGELFF. The rearrangement joins TRBV4-3 to TRBJ2-2; possible D gene TRBD2, 5 bases. In germline, CDR1 is LGHNA, CDR2 YSLEER. CDR3 length: 18 amino acids. V lost 1 base, J lost 0 bases, and 15 bases lay in between.

This chain joins TRBV7-2 and TRBJ2-1, with TRBD2 identical over 11 bases. This CDR3 has 15 amino acids. The germline CDR1 and CDR2 sequences are SGHTA and FQGNSA. With V trimmed by 4 bases and J by 3 bases, 2 bases remained unmatched. CDR3 sequence (DNA): TGTGCCAGCAGCTCGGGACTAGCGGACTACAATGAGCAGTTCTTC. This codes for CASSSGLADYNEQFF.

Note on this clone: Other DNA sequences in the same sample also yield this CDR3. The rearrangement joins TRBV7-9 to TRBJ1-5, with 12 nucleotides matching TRBD1. The CDR3 runs 15 residues. The junction had 3 bases not matched to a gene; V was cut back by 5 bases and J by 4 bases. Germline loops: CDR1 SEHNR, CDR2 FQNEAQ (reference sequence). This chain's CDR3 is CASSQGQGANQPQHF. Written as DNA, the CDR3 is TGTGCCAGCAGCCAGGGACAGGGGGCGAATCAGCCCCAGCATTTT.

This clone occurred a few times. The rearrangement links TRBV5-6 to TRBJ1-1, with TRBD1 matching over 7 bases. The trim removed 4 bases at V and 0 bases at J, leaving 9 bases unmatched. Germline V gene sequence: CDR1 SGHDT, CDR2 YYEEEE. The CDR3 sequence is 16 residues long. This CDR3 is CASSRTKTGMNTEAFF. CDR3 coding DNA: TGTGCCAGCAGCCGAACCAAGACAGGGATGAACACTGAAGCTTTCTTT.

This clone was picked up a small number of times. The chain has TRBV18 and TRBJ1-1; TRBD1 might be the D (5 bases). CDR1 is KGHSH and CDR2 is LQKENI in the germline V gene. V was clipped by 2 bases and J by 7 bases, with 11 bases between them. CDR3 length: 13 amino acids. For the CDR3, the DNA is TGTGCCAGCTCACCAATCCCGGGGGGTGAAGCTTTCTTT. Its protein is CASSPIPGGEAFF.

The rearrangement links TRBV12-5 to TRBJ2-1, with D maybe TRBD2 (6 bases). In germline, CDR1 is LGHNT, CDR2 FRNRAP. The CDR3 consists of 16 residues. Trimming cost V 3 bases and J 4 bases, with 16 bases left between them. Written as DNA, the CDR3 is TGTGCTAGTGGTTTTTCTCTCAGCGGGCCGTACAATGAGCAGTTCTTC. Residues: CASGFSLSGPYNEQFF.

This rearrangement joins TRBV7-2 to TRBJ2-7, with D possibly TRBD1 on 6 matching bases. CDR1 SGHTA and CDR2 FQGNSA come from the germline V gene. The CDR3 length is 14 residues. V was clipped by 1 base and J by 2 bases, with 9 bases between them. The CDR3 DNA follows: TGTGCCAGCAGCTTAGAGACAGGCACCTACGAGCAGTACTTC. This sequence encodes CASSLETGTYEQYF.

The CDR3 loop reads CASSPLTGTTAGELFF. Written as DNA, the CDR3 is TGTGCCAGCTCACCACTAACCGGGACGACCGCCGGGGAGCTGTTTTTT. This rearrangement joins TRBV18 to TRBJ2-2; D could derive from TRBD1 or TRBD2 (5 bases each). Germline CDR1 is KGHSH and CDR2 is LQKENI. V lost 1 base and J lost 6, with 15 bases in between. This CDR3 comprises 16 residues.

This clone has more than one count but fewer than ten. Other DNA sequences in this sample translate to the same CDR3. This chain connects TRBV5-4 to TRBJ2-7; no reliable D call. The germline V gene encodes CDR1 SGHNT and CDR2 YYREEE (reference sequence). Trimming removed 0 bases at V and 3 bases at J, with 7 bases between. There are 13 residues in the CDR3. The CDR3 spells CASSLGSSYEQYF. As DNA, the CDR3 is TGTGCCAGCAGCTTGGGATCGAGCTACGAGCAGTACTTC.

The chain links TRBV9 to TRBJ1-3; D is perhaps TRBD1 (5 bases). Germline lookup yields CDR1 SGDLS and CDR2 YYNGEE. V was pared by 0 bases and J by 0 bases, with 13 bases between. The CDR3 consists of 17 residues. CDR3 nucleotide sequence: TGTGCCAGCAGCGTAGAGCAGGGACGTAGCTCTGGAAACACCATATATTTT. Translating gives CASSVEQGRSSGNTIYF.

This clone was seen more than once but under ten times. The chain has TRBV9 and TRBJ2-3; no clear D gene. The CDR3 is 15 amino acids. V was cut by 4 bases and J by 0 bases, with 12 bases left in between. The V gene's germline CDR1 is SGDLS and CDR2 YYNGEE. The CDR3 DNA follows: TGTGCCAGCAGCCAGGCCGCTAGTAGCACAGATACGCAGTATTTT. Translation: CASSQAASSTDTQYF.

This sequence joins TRBV4-3 and TRBJ2-2; D not resolved. Germline CDR1 reads LGHNA; CDR2 reads YSLEER. V was shortened by 0 bases and J by 4 bases, with 9 bases between the two germline ends. The CDR3 consists of 15 residues. For the CDR3, the DNA is TGCGCCAGCAGCCAAGACAGTGGCCCCACCGGGGAGCTGTTTTTT. It translates to CASSQDSGPTGELFF.

This chain uses TRBV19 with TRBJ2-1, with 8 positions matching TRBD2. The trim removed 10 bases at V and 1 base at J, leaving 9 bases unmatched. Germline lookup yields CDR1 LNHDA and CDR2 SQIVND (reference sequence). This CDR3 has 15 amino acids. CDR3 DNA: TGTGCCACCTCATTAGCGGGGTCGTCCTACAATGAGCAGTTCTTC. This encodes CATSLAGSSYNEQFF.